This T cell receptor (beta chain) came from a study of PD-1 blockade in classical Hodgkin lymphoma. Unmatched junction bases numbered 3, after V lost 6 bases and J lost 0 bases. Germline assignment: CDR1 MDHEN and CDR2 SYDVKM. The CDR3 length is 14 residues. This clone was observed once. Its specificity is not known. The data were produced by immunoSEQ multiplex PCR, yet TCRdb's version contains in-frame clones alone and is incomplete. The sample records roughly 9,300 clones, around 90% being singletons. Notes on the study in general: Repertoire differences have undefined causes, possibly disease activity or prior therapy. CD8+ TCR diversity did not rise significantly by C4D1, unlike CD4+. Baseline diversity resembling that of newly diagnosed patients was seen in complete responders. As was reported, newly diagnosed patients showed lower baseline TCR diversity than healthy donors did.

Stated time point: cycle 4 day 1 (C4D1), after less than seven weeks of nivolumab. Relapse was seen in all patients after autologous stem cell transplantation, and brentuximab vedotin exposure was variable. This clonotype originated in a human donor with classical Hodgkin lymphoma. The chain recombines TRBV28 with TRBJ2-3, with TRBD2 identical over 7 bases. The starting material was peripheral blood mononuclear cells (PBMCs), obtained before the fourth cycle of nivolumab. As DNA, the CDR3 is TGTGCCAGCAGCCTTAGCGGGAGCACAGATACGCAGTATTTT. Translating it yields CASSLSGSTDTQYF.